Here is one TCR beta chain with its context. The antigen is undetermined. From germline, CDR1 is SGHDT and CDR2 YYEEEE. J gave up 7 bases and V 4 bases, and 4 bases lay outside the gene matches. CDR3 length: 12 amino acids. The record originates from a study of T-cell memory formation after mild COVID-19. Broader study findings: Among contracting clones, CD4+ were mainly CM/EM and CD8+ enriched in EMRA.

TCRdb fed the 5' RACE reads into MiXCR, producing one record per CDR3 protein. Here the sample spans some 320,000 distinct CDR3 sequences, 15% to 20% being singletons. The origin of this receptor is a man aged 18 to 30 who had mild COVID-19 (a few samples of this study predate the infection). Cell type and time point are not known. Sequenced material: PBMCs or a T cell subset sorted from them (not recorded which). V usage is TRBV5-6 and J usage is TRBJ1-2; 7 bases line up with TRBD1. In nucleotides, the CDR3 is TGTGCCAGCAGCATGACAGGGCTTGGCTACACCTTC. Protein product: CASSMTGLGYTF.